These 3 T cell receptor beta chains were all obtained from the same sample, sequenced in a study of blood T cell repertoires in COVID-19. TCRdb's copy holds only in-frame clones and misses some; the assay was immunoSEQ multiplex PCR. The data show 260,000 or so clones, approximately 87% seen once. The sample taken for sequencing was peripheral blood. Every receptor here comes from a human donor in a cohort sampled during active COVID-19.

This chain links TRBV28 with TRBJ2-7, with a weak D call TRBD1 (6 bases). The V gene lost 7 bases and the J gene lost 7 bases, with 17 bases spanning the gap. The CDR3 sequence is 13 residues long. The germline V gene has CDR1 MDHEN and CDR2 SYDVKM. The CDR3 loop is CASTGQGIEEQYF. Here the CDR3 DNA reads TGTGCCAGCACGGGTCAGGGGATCGAAGAGCAGTACTTC.

The chain recombines TRBV19 with TRBJ2-7, with TRBD1 identical over 7 bases. The CDR3 totals 14 residues. V lost 4 bases, J lost 1 base, and 4 bases stayed unmatched. Germline V gene data show CDR1 as LNHDA and CDR2 as SQIVND (reference sequence). The CDR3 DNA reads as TGTGCCAGTAGTAAAGCGACAGGGTCCTACGAGCAGTACTTC. This gives the protein CASSKATGSYEQYF.

The gene calls are TRBV7-2 and TRBJ2-1, with 13 bases identical to TRBD2. The J segment lost 8 bases and the V segment lost 4 bases, leaving 11 bases of the junction unmatched. There are 17 residues in the CDR3. Germline values: CDR1 SGHTA, CDR2 FQGNSA. The CDR3 bases are TGTGCCAGCAGCTCCGCCCACACTAGCGGGGGGGCCCATGAGCAGTTCTTC. This codes for CASSSAHTSGGAHEQFF. Using reference TRBV7-2 and TRBJ2-1 for the parts outside the CDR3, the full variable domain is GAGVSQSPSNKVTEKGKDVELRCDPISGHTALYWYRQSLGQGLEFLIYFQGNSAPDKSGLPSDRFSAERTGGSVSTLTIQRTQQEDSAVYLCASSSAHTSGGAHEQFFGPGTRLTVL.